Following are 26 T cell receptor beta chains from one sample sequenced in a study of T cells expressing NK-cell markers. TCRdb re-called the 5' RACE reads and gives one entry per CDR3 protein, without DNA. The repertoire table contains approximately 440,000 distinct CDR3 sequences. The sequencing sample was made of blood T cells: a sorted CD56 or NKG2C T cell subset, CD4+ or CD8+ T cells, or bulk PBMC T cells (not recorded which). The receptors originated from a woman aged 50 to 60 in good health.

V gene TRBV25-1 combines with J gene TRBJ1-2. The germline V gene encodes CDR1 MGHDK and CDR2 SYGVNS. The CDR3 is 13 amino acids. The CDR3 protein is CASSVSGFNGYTF.

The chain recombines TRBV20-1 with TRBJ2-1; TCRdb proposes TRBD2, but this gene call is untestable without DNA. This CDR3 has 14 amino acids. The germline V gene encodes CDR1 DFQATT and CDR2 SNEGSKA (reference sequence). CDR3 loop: CSASGTTGRNEQFF.

CDR3 amino acids: CASSGRGRADTQYF. The chain couples TRBV10-1 to TRBJ2-3; TCRdb outputs TRBD1, but without DNA this stays unchecked. CDR1 and CDR2 from the germline V gene are WNHNN and SYGVQD (reference sequence). This CDR3 is 14 amino acids long.

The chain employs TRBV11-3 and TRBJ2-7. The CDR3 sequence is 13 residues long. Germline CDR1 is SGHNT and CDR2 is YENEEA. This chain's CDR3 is CASSLRGAHEQYF.

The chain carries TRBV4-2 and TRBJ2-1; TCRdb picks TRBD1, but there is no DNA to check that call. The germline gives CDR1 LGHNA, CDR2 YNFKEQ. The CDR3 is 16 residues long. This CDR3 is CASSQVGQGIGDEQFF.

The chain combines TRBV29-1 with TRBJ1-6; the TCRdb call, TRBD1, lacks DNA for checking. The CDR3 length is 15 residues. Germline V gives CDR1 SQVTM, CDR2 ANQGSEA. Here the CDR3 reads CSAQTGGFANSPLHF. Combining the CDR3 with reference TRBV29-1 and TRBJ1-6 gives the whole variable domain SAVISQKPSRDICQRGTSLTIQCQVDSQVTMMFWYRQQPGQSLTLIATANQGSEATYESGFVIDKFPISRPNLTFSTLTVSNMSPEDSSIYLCSAQTGGFANSPLHFGNGTRLTVT.

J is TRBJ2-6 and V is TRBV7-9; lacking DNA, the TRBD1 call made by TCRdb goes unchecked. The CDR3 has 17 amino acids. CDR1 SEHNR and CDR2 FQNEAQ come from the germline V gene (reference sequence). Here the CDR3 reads CASSAAGQLSGANVLTF.

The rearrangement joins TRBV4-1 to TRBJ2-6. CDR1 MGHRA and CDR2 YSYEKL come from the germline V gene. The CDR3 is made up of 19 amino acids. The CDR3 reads CASSQEARTVGSGANVLTF.

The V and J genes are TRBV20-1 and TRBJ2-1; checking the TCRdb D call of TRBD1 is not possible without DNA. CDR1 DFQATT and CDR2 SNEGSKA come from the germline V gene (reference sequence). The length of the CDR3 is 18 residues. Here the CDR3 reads CSARLGTGRARGYNEQFF.

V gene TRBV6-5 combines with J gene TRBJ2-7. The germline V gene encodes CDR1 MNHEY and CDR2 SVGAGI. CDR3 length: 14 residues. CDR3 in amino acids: CASSYSADPYEQYF.

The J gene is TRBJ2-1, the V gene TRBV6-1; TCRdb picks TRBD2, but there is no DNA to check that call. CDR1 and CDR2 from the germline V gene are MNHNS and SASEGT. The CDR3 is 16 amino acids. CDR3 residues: CASSFHLAGVNNEQFF.

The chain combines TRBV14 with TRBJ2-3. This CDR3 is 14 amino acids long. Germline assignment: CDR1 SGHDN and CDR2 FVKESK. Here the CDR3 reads CASSQRLAADTQYF.

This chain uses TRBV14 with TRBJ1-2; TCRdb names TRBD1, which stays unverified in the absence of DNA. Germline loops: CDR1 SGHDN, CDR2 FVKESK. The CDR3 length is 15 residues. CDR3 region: CASSHPPQGNYGYTF. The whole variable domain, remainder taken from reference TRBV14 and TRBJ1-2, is EAGVTQFPSHSVIEKGQTVTLRCDPISGHDNLYWYRRVMGKEIKFLLHFVKESKQDESGMPNNRFLAERTGGTYSTLKVQPAELEDSGVYFCASSHPPQGNYGYTFGSGTRLTVV.

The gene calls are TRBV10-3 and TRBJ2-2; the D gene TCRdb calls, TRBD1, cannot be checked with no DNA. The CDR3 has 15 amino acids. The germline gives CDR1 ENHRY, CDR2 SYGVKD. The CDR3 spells CAISTSRGNTGELFF.

The CDR3 here is CSARVRGHFTDTQYF. The chain employs TRBV20-1 and TRBJ2-3; TCRdb's assignment of TRBD1 cannot be checked, as there is no DNA. This CDR3 has 15 amino acids. CDR1 DFQATT and CDR2 SNEGSKA come from the germline V gene (reference sequence).

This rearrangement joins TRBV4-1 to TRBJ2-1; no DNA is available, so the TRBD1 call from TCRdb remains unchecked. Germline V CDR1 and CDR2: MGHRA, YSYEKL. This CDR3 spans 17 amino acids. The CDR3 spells CASSQERSGGESNEQFF.

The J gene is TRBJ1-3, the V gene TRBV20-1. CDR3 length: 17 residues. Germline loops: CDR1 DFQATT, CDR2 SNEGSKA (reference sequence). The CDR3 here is CSARPSRGGTSGNTIYF.

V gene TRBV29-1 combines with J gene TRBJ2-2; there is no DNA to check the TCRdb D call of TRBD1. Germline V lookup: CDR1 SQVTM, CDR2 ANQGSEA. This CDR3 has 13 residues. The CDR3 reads CSVVPAGRGELFF.

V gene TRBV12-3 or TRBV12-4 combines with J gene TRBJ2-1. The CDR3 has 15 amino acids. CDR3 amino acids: CASSKTEQTYNEQFF.

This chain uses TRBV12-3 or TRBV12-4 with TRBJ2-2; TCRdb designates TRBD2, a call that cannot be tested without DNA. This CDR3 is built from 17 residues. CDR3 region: CASSLVISSVDSGELFF.

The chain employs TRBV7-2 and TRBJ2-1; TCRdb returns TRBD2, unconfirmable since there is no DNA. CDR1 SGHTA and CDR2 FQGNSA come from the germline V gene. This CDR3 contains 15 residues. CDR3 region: CASSVGLAANNEQFF. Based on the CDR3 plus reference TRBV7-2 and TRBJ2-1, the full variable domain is GAGVSQSPSNKVTEKGKDVELRCDPISGHTALYWYRQSLGQGLEFLIYFQGNSAPDKSGLPSDRFSAERTGGSVSTLTIQRTQQEDSAVYLCASSVGLAANNEQFFGPGTRLTVL.

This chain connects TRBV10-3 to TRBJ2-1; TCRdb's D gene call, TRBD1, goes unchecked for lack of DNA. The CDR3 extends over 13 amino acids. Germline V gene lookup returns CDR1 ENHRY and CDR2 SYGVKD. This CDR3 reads CAISVGADNEQFF.

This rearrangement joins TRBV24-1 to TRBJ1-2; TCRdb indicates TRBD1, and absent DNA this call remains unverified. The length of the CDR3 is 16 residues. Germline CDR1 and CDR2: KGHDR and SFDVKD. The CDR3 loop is CATSEHGQGPSWGYTF.

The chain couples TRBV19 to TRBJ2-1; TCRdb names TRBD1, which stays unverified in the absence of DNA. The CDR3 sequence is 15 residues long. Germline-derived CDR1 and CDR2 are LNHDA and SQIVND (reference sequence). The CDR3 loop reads CASSTGTGGFNEQFF.

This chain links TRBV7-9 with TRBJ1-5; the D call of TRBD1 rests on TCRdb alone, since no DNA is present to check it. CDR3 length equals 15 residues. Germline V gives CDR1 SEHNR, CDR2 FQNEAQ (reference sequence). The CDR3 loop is CASSETSGNEQPQHF.

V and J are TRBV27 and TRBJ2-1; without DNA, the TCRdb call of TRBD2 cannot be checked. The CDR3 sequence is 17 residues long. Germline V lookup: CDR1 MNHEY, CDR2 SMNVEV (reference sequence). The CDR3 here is CASSLLAGGLRAFEQFF.